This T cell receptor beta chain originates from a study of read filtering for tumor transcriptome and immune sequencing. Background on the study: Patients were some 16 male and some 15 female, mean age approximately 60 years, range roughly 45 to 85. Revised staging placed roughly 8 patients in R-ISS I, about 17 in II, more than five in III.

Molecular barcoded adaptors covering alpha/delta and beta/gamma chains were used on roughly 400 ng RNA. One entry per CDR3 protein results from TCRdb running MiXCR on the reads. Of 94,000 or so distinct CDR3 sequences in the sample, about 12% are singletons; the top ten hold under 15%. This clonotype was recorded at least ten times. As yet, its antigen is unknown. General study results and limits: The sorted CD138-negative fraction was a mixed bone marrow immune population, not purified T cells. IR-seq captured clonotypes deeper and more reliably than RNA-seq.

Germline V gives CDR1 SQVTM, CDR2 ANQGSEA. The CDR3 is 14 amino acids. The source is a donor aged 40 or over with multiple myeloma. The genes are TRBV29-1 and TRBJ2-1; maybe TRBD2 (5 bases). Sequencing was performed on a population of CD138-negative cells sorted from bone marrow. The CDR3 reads CRYLSGDSYNEQFF. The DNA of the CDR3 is TGCAGGTACTTGAGCGGCGACTCCTACAATGAGCAGTTCTTC.